The next 29 T cell receptor beta chains were all read from a single sample in a study of shared clonotypes between healthy human individuals. Measured with immunoSEQ multiplex PCR; TCRdb has only the in-frame clones, and not every one. Found here are roughly 1 million clones, more than 60% of them singletons; the top ten hold over 1.3%. Sequencing was carried out using memory CD4+ T cells sorted from blood. Sample subset: CD45RA-negative fraction. These receptors all stem from a man younger than 30 in good health.

The chain joins TRBV29-1 to TRBJ2-3; D unresolved. This CDR3 is 12 amino acids long. The ends were cut back, 8 bases at V and 4 bases at J, with 13 bases in the middle. The germline CDR1 and CDR2 sequences are SQVTM and ANQGSEA. The CDR3 here is CSSTLPPDTQYF. The CDR3 DNA reads as TGCAGCTCGACACTCCCGCCAGATACGCAGTATTTT.

V is TRBV7-2 and J is TRBJ2-7; 11 bases are a match to TRBD2. Germline CDR1 reads SGHTA; CDR2 reads FQGNSA. Germline trimming cut 0 bases from V and 6 bases from J; bases unmatched to any gene: 10. The CDR3 length is 17 residues. The CDR3 is CASSLAAKLAGVVEQYF. CDR3 coding DNA: TGTGCCAGCAGCTTAGCGGCGAAACTAGCGGGAGTTGTCGAGCAGTACTTC. Supplemented by reference TRBV7-2 and TRBJ2-7, the full variable domain reads GAGVSQSPSNKVTEKGKDVELRCDPISGHTALYWYRQSLGQGLEFLIYFQGNSAPDKSGLPSDRFSAERTGGSVSTLTIQRTQQEDSAVYLCASSLAAKLAGVVEQYFGPGTRLTVT.

V is TRBV28 and J is TRBJ1-2; 10 bases align to TRBD1. CDR3 size: 14 residues. Germline V gene sequence: CDR1 MDHEN, CDR2 SYDVKM. V was pared by 4 bases and J by 4 bases, with 3 bases of the junction left unmatched. The CDR3 protein is CASSSRQGAYGYTF. The CDR3 bases are TGTGCCAGCAGTTCCCGACAGGGGGCCTATGGCTACACCTTC.

Written as DNA, the CDR3 is TGTGCCAGCAGCTTGGAGGCGGGACAGGAGACCCAGTACTTC. Protein: CASSLEAGQETQYF. The chain links TRBV5-4 to TRBJ2-5; D is perhaps TRBD1 (7 bases). The germline gives CDR1 SGHNT, CDR2 YYREEE (reference sequence). Trimming removed 0 bases at V and 5 bases at J, with 11 bases between. The CDR3 runs to 14 residues.

This rearrangement joins TRBV5-1 to TRBJ2-7, with TRBD2 matching 11 bases. J gave up 3 bases and V 0 bases, and 2 bases lay outside the gene matches. This CDR3 region has 15 residues. CDR1 is SGHRS, CDR2 YFSETQ, per germline. Here the CDR3 reads CASSLGLAGGYEQYF. The CDR3, as DNA: TGCGCCAGCAGCTTGGGTCTAGCGGGGGGCTACGAGCAGTACTTC.

The chain carries TRBV5-8 and TRBJ2-7; 9 nucleotides agree with TRBD1. The CDR3 totals 16 residues. V dropped 4 bases and J dropped 7; count of bases not matched to a gene: 15. Per germline, CDR1 SGHTS and CDR2 YDEGEE. The CDR3 DNA follows: TGTGCCAGCAGCCCACCCCGGACAGGGGCGGCGTGGGAGCAGTACTTC. This translates into CASSPPRTGAAWEQYF.

This clone was recorded a few times. The chain recombines TRBV2 with TRBJ2-7; possible D gene TRBD2, 6 bases. The CDR3 extends over 11 amino acids. The germline V and J ends were trimmed by 10 bases and 3 bases, with 10 bases remaining between them. The germline V gene has CDR1 SNHLY and CDR2 FYNNEI. The CDR3 here is CATGLVYEQYF. The CDR3 nucleotides read TGTGCCACGGGACTCGTCTACGAGCAGTACTTC.

The chain recombines TRBV30 with TRBJ2-4; D not resolved. Trimming took off 4 bases at V and 6 bases at J, with 13 bases between the two ends. This CDR3 contains 13 residues. CDR1 is GTSNPN, CDR2 SVGIG, per germline (reference sequence). The CDR3, as DNA: TGTGCCTGGAACAAGGGTAACGCAAACATTCAGTACTTC. Translated, it gives CAWNKGNANIQYF.

The chain has TRBV2 and TRBJ1-2; TRBD1 is a possible D gene (5 bases). The V end lost 1 base, the J end lost 0 bases, and 9 bases lay between the germline ends. The length of the CDR3 is 15 residues. CDR1 and CDR2 (germline): SNHLY, FYNNEI. CDR3 amino acids: CASSEGGTPNYGYTF. CDR3 sequence (DNA): TGTGCCAGCAGTGAAGGGGGGACCCCTAACTATGGCTACACCTTC.

The chain has TRBV7-2 and TRBJ2-3; TRBD2 aligns across 7 bases. The V and J ends lost 7 bases and 1 base, in that order; junction bases with no gene match: 8. CDR3 length: 15 residues. Germline V CDR1 and CDR2: SGHTA, FQGNSA. The CDR3 coding sequence is TGTGCCAGCACCCGGACTAGGTTACGCACAGATACGCAGTATTTT. Amino acid sequence: CASTRTRLRTDTQYF.

This clone was seen only once. The rearrangement joins TRBV2 to TRBJ1-2; no clear D. Germline V gene lookup returns CDR1 SNHLY and CDR2 FYNNEI. This CDR3 region has 12 residues. The V end was cut by 2 bases, the J end by 7 bases, with 8 bases between. The CDR3 sequence: CASSENAGGYTF. The CDR3 coding sequence is TGTGCCAGCAGTGAAAATGCAGGTGGCTACACCTTC. The complete variable domain, with remaining parts taken from reference TRBV2 and TRBJ1-2, reads EPEVTQTPSHQVTQMGQEVILRCVPISNHLYFYWYRQILGQKVEFLVSFYNNEISEKSEIFDDQFSVERPDGSNFTLKIRSTKLEDSAMYFCASSENAGGYTFGSGTRLTVV.

The chain uses TRBV18 and TRBJ1-1; D is ambiguous. This CDR3 comprises 14 residues. Germline V gene data show CDR1 as KGHSH and CDR2 as LQKENI. Trimming took 6 bases from V and 1 from J, leaving 12 bases between them. The CDR3 nucleotides read TGTGCCAGCTCCTACAGCGAAAGGAACACTGAAGCTTTCTTT. Its translation is CASSYSERNTEAFF.

V gene TRBV10-3 combines with J gene TRBJ2-6, with TRBD1 identical over 10 bases. The CDR3 is 19 amino acids. V dropped 7 bases and J dropped 1; count of bases not matched to a gene: 13. Germline V gives CDR1 ENHRY, CDR2 SYGVKD. The CDR3 loop is CAITLGDRGLISGANVLTF. The CDR3 DNA reads as TGTGCCATCACCCTGGGGGACAGGGGATTGATTTCTGGGGCCAACGTCCTGACTTTC.

The chain joins TRBV2 to TRBJ2-3; 7 bases are shared with TRBD1. Trimming at V came to 5 bases and at J to 1 base, leaving 6 bases not matched to a gene. From germline, CDR1 is SNHLY and CDR2 FYNNEI. The CDR3 is 15 residues long. Here the CDR3 reads CASSPNGQGTDTQYF. The CDR3 DNA sequence: TGTGCCAGCAGTCCCAACGGACAGGGCACAGATACGCAGTATTTT.

The gene calls are TRBV2 and TRBJ2-2, with 8 positions matching TRBD2. The CDR3 contains 15 residues. With V trimmed by 4 bases and J by 2 bases, 3 bases remained unmatched. Germline CDR1 and CDR2: SNHLY and FYNNEI. In nucleotides, the CDR3 is TGTGCCAGCAGTGGAGGGACTAGAAACACCGGGGAGCTGTTTTTT. This encodes CASSGGTRNTGELFF.

This sequence joins TRBV6-1 and TRBJ2-7; D uncertain. The CDR3 sequence is 12 residues long. The V and J ends lost 2 bases and 2 bases respectively, with 4 bases between them. Germline V gene data show CDR1 as MNHNS and CDR2 as SASEGT. CDR3 sequence reads: CASSETPYEQYF. DNA for the CDR3: TGTGCCAGCAGTGAAACCCCCTACGAGCAGTACTTC.

This clone was seen a handful of times. CDR3 loop: CASTTDRSPNQPQHF. The CDR3 DNA reads as TGTGCCAGTACCACGGACAGGAGCCCCAATCAGCCCCAGCATTTT. The V call is TRBV19, the J call TRBJ1-5, with TRBD1 matching over 7 bases. This CDR3 is built from 15 residues. V shed 7 bases, J shed 3 bases, and the junction held 9 bases outside the gene matches. In germline, CDR1 is LNHDA, CDR2 SQIVND (reference sequence).

The CDR3 loop is CAWNPMTSGRGDTQYF. Written as DNA, the CDR3 is TGTGCCTGGAACCCCATGACTAGCGGGAGGGGAGATACGCAGTATTTT. This chain joins TRBV30 and TRBJ2-3; 14 bases map to TRBD2. This CDR3 comprises 16 residues. V was pared by 4 bases and J by 5 bases, with 8 bases of the junction left unmatched. The V gene's germline CDR1 is GTSNPN and CDR2 SVGIG (reference sequence). Drawing the rest from reference TRBV30 and TRBJ2-3, the complete variable domain is SQTIHQWPATLVQPVGSPLSLECTVEGTSNPNLYWYRQAAGRGLQLLFYSVGIGQISSEVPQNLSASRPQDRQFILSSKKLLLSDSGFYLCAWNPMTSGRGDTQYFGPGTRLTVL.

The V call is TRBV5-1, the J call TRBJ1-1; TRBD1 agrees at 7 bases. Trimming at V came to 4 bases and at J to 3 bases, leaving 9 bases not matched to a gene. The CDR3 runs to 15 residues. Per germline, CDR1 SGHRS and CDR2 YFSETQ. CDR3 in amino acids: CASSDQGGLDTEAFF. In DNA form, the CDR3 reads TGCGCCAGCAGCGACCAAGGGGGCTTGGACACTGAAGCTTTCTTT.

V gene TRBV7-2 combines with J gene TRBJ2-4; 8 bases align to TRBD1. Per the germline V gene, CDR1 is SGHTA and CDR2 is FQGNSA. The V gene end was trimmed by 0 bases and the J gene end by 7 bases; junction bases not matched to a gene: 8. The CDR3 loop spans 16 amino acids. The CDR3 is CASSLAIAGGGNIQYF. CDR3 coding DNA: TGTGCCAGCAGCTTAGCTATAGCAGGGGGCGGGAACATTCAGTACTTC.

In this sample, this clone turned up a few times. The chain uses TRBV11-2 and TRBJ1-6, with 9 bases aligning to TRBD1. Trimming took 1 base from V and 6 from J; bases not matched to a gene: 4. The CDR3 has 16 amino acids. Germline V gene lookup returns CDR1 SGHAT and CDR2 FQNNGV. Here the CDR3 DNA reads TGTGCCAGCAGCTTAGTAGGGACAGGGCCTAATTCACCCCTCCACTTT. Amino acids: CASSLVGTGPNSPLHF.

The rearrangement uses TRBV30 and TRBJ2-3; D is perhaps TRBD2 (6 bases). With 5 bases removed from V and 7 bases from J, the gap between germline ends came to 22 bases. The CDR3 has 15 amino acids. CDR1 and CDR2 (germline): GTSNPN, SVGIG (reference sequence). The CDR3 region has the DNA TGTGCCTGGGGCCCCGCTTCGGGGGTGAGAAATACGCAGTATTTT. Its translation is CAWGPASGVRNTQYF.

This rearrangement joins TRBV7-2 to TRBJ1-1; D is ambiguous. The germline V gene encodes CDR1 SGHTA and CDR2 FQGNSA. The length of the CDR3 is 16 residues. Trimming cost V 2 bases and J 4 bases, with 17 bases left between them. The DNA for the CDR3 is TGTGCCAGCAGCTTAAGGGCACTGGCGGGAGTCACTGAAGCTTTCTTT. Protein: CASSLRALAGVTEAFF.

This chain uses TRBV5-4 with TRBJ2-1, with TRBD2 matching over 11 bases. V lost 5 bases and J lost 2; bases outside the gene matches: 6. The CDR3 sequence is 16 residues long. The germline CDR1 and CDR2 sequences are SGHNT and YYREEE (reference sequence). CDR3 residues: CASRGLAGGAYNEQFF. The CDR3 bases are TGTGCCAGCAGGGGTCTAGCGGGAGGAGCCTACAATGAGCAGTTCTTC.

The chain joins TRBV5-1 to TRBJ2-2; D is unclear. The CDR3 totals 14 residues. The germline gives CDR1 SGHRS, CDR2 YFSETQ. V shed 7 bases and J shed 1 base, with 11 bases lying between them. The CDR3 DNA reads TGCGCCAGCTCCTGGGGAATGAACACCGGGGAGCTGTTTTTT. Residues: CASSWGMNTGELFF.

On this clone itself: Other nucleotide sequences in the sample specify the same CDR3. The chain joins TRBV19 to TRBJ1-1; D gene ambiguous. Germline CDR1 LNHDA, CDR2 SQIVND (reference sequence). The ends were cut back, 3 bases at V and 0 bases at J, with 5 bases in the middle. The CDR3 sequence is 13 residues long. CDR3 nucleotides: TGTGCCAGTAGTATCAGAGTGAACACTGAAGCTTTCTTT. Protein sequence: CASSIRVNTEAFF. The complete variable domain, with remaining parts taken from reference TRBV19 and TRBJ1-1, reads DGGITQSPKYLFRKEGQNVTLSCEQNLNHDAMYWYRQDPGQGLRLIYYSQIVNDFQKGDIAEGYSVSREKKESFPLTVTSAQKNPTAFYLCASSIRVNTEAFFGQGTRLTVV.

This clone was seen only a few times. The V gene is TRBV11-2, the J gene TRBJ1-4; D is possibly TRBD1 (6 bases). The CDR3 is 15 residues long. V lost 5 bases to trimming and J lost 8 bases, with 18 bases between them. CDR1 and CDR2 (germline): SGHAT, FQNNGV. The chain's CDR3 is CASSLSAGVGEKLFF. DNA for the CDR3: TGTGCCAGCAGCCTATCAGCAGGGGTTGGCGAAAAACTGTTTTTT. The full variable domain, with the rest looked up from reference TRBV11-2 and TRBJ1-4, is EAGVAQSPRYKIIEKRQSVAFWCNPISGHATLYWYQQILGQGPKLLIQFQNNGVVDDSQLPKDRFSAERLKGVDSTLKIQPAKLEDSAVYLCASSLSAGVGEKLFFGSGTQLSVL.

The CDR3 sequence is CASSPQGGTANTEAFF. DNA for the CDR3: TGTGCCAGCAGCCCCCAGGGCGGGACAGCGAACACTGAAGCTTTCTTT. The chain employs TRBV11-1 and TRBJ1-1, with 7 bases aligning to TRBD1. CDR1 is SGHAT, CDR2 FQDESV, per germline (reference sequence). The V gene end was trimmed by 5 bases and the J gene end by 1 base; junction bases not matched to a gene: 10. There are 16 residues in the CDR3. Combining the CDR3 with reference TRBV11-1 and TRBJ1-1 gives the whole variable domain EAEVAQSPRYKITEKSQAVAFWCDPISGHATLYWYRQILGQGPELLVQFQDESVVDDSQLPKDRFSAERLKGVDSTLKIQPAELGDSAMYLCASSPQGGTANTEAFFGQGTRLTVV.

V usage is TRBV13 and J usage is TRBJ2-3; 12 bases agree with TRBD2. The V gene's germline CDR1 is PRHDT and CDR2 FYEKMQ (reference sequence). The CDR3 runs to 16 residues. V lost 2 bases, J lost 5 bases, and 5 bases stayed unmatched. CDR3 protein: CASSLRLAGAGDTQYF. The DNA of the CDR3 is TGTGCCAGCAGCTTAAGACTAGCGGGAGCGGGAGATACGCAGTATTTT.